This T cell receptor beta chain originates from a study of PD-L1 blockade in urothelial cancer. Overall study: Men with urothelial cancer arising in the bladder made up most of the roughly 29 patients.

Profiling relied on immunoSEQ multiplex PCR, and the TCRdb table lists in-frame clones only, not all of them. The table includes 30,000 to 40,000 clones, approximately 90% detected once. Looked up from germline, CDR1 is SGHTA and CDR2 is FQGNSA. Between the trimmed V and J ends, which lost 5 bases and 2 bases, there was a span of 9 bases. There are 14 residues in the CDR3. Time point described: pretreatment peripheral blood. The chain is built from TRBV7-2 and TRBJ2-2, with D possibly TRBD1 on 5 matching bases. This specimen was PBMCs, taken around atezolizumab (anti-PD-L1) treatment. The TCR originated in a woman aged 55-69 years with urothelial cancer. The chain's CDR3 is CASSHQGNTGELFF. CDR3 coding DNA: TGTGCCAGCAGCCACCAGGGTAACACCGGGGAGCTGTTTTTT.